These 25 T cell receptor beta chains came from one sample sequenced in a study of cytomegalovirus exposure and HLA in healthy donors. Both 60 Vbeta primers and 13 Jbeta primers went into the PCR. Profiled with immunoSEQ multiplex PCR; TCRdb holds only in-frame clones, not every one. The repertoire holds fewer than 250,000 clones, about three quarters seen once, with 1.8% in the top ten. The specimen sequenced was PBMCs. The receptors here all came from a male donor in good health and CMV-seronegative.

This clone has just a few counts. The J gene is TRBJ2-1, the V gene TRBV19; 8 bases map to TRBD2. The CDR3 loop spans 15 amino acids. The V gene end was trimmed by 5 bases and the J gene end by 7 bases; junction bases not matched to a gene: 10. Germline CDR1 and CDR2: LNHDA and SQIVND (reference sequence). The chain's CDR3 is CASSSYGTSGNEQFF. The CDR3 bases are TGTGCCAGTAGTTCCTACGGGACTAGTGGGAATGAGCAGTTCTTC. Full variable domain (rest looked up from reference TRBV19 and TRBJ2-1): DGGITQSPKYLFRKEGQNVTLSCEQNLNHDAMYWYRQDPGQGLRLIYYSQIVNDFQKGDIAEGYSVSREKKESFPLTVTSAQKNPTAFYLCASSSYGTSGNEQFFGPGTRLTVL.

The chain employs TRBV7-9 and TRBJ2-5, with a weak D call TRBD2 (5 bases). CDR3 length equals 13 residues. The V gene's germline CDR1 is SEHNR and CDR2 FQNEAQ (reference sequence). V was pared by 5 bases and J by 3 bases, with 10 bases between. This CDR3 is CASSPWEKETQYF. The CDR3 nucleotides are TGTGCCAGCAGCCCGTGGGAGAAAGAGACCCAGTACTTC.

The CDR3 here is CASSDSGLARNEQFF. The CDR3 nucleotides read TGTGCCAGCAGTGACTCGGGGCTAGCGAGAAATGAGCAGTTCTTC. The chain recombines TRBV6-4 with TRBJ2-1; D perhaps matches TRBD2 (6 bases). The germline V and J ends were trimmed by 0 bases and 7 bases, with 13 bases remaining between them. Germline V gene sequence: CDR1 MRHNA, CDR2 SNTAGT. The length of the CDR3 is 15 residues.

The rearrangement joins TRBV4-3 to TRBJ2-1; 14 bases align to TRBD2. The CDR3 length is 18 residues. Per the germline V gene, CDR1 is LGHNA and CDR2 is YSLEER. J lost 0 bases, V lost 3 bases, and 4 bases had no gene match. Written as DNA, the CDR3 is TGCGCCAGCAGCCACCAGGGACTAGCGGGGGCCTCCTACAATGAGCAGTTCTTC. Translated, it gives CASSHQGLAGASYNEQFF.

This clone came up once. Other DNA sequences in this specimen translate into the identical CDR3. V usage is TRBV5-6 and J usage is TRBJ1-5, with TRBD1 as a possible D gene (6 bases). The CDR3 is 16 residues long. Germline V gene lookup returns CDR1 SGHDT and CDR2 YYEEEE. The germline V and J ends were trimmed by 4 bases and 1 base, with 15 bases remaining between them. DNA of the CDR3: TGTGCCAGCAGCCTGGGGGCGGGTGCAAGCAATCAGCCCCAGCATTTT. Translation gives CASSLGAGASNQPQHF.

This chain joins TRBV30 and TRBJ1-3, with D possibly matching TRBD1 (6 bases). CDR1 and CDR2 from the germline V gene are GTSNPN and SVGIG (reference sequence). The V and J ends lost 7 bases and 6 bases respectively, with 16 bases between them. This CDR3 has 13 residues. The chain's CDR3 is CAFDSTGSNTIYF. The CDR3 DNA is TGTGCCTTCGACTCAACAGGGTCAAACACCATATATTTT.

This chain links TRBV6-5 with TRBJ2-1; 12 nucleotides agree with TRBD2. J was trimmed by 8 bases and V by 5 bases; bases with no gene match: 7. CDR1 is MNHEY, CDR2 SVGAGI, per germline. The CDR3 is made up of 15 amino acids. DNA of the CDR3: TGTGCCAGCAGTACTTCTAGCGGGAGGGCCGATGAGCAGTTCTTC. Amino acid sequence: CASSTSSGRADEQFF.

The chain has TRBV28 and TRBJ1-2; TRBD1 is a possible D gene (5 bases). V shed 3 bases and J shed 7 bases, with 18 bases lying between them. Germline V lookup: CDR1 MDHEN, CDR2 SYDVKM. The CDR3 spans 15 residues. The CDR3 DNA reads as TGTGCCAGCAGTTTTCGGTCATCCCCAGGGCCTGGCTACACCTTC. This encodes CASSFRSSPGPGYTF.

CDR3 amino acids: CASSLGLPPLEQFF. CDR3 DNA: TGCGCCAGCAGCTTGGGGCTCCCACCCTTGGAGCAGTTCTTC. The chain employs TRBV5-1 and TRBJ2-1; no clear D. V lost 0 bases and J lost 10, with 14 bases in between. The V gene's germline CDR1 is SGHRS and CDR2 YFSETQ. CDR3 length equals 14 residues.

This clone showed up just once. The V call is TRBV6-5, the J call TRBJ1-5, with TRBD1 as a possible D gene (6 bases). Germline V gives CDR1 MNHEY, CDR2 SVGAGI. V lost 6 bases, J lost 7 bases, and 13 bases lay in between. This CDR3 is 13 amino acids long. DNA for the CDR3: TGTGCCAGCAGCCCCAGGGGCTGGCAGCCCCAGCATTTT. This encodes CASSPRGWQPQHF.

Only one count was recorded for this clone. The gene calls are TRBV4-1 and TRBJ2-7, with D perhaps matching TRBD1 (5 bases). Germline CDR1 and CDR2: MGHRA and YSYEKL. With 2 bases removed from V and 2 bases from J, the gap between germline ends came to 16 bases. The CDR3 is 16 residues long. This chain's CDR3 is CASSQPAGNSPYEQYF. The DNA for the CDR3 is TGCGCCAGCAGCCAACCTGCAGGGAATAGTCCCTACGAGCAGTACTTC.

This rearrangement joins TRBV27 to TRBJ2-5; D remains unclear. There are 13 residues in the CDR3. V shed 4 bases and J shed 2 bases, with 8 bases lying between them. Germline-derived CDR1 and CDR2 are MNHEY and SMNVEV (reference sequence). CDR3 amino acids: CASSYLSQETQYF. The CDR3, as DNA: TGTGCCAGCAGTTACCTCAGTCAAGAGACCCAGTACTTC.

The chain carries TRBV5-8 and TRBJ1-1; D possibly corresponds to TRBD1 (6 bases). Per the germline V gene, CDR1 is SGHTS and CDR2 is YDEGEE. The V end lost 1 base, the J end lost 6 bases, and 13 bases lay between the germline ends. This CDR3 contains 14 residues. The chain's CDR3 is CASSLRGAQAEAFF. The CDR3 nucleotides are TGTGCCAGCAGCTTGCGGGGGGCCCAAGCTGAAGCTTTCTTT. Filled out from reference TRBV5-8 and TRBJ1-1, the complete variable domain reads EAGVTQSPTHLIKTRGQQATLRCSPISGHTSVYWYQQALGLGLQFLLWYDEGEERNRGNFPPRFSGRQFPNYSSELNVNALELEDSALYLCASSLRGAQAEAFFGQGTRLTVV.

CDR3 nucleotides: TGTGCCAGCAGTGTAGGGGGAAGTGGAAACACCATATATTTT. This sequence encodes CASSVGGSGNTIYF. V gene TRBV2 combines with J gene TRBJ1-3, with D possibly being TRBD1 (6 bases). Germline V gene sequence: CDR1 SNHLY, CDR2 FYNNEI. The CDR3 runs 14 residues. Trimming left V 4 bases short and J 3 bases short, with 10 bases between.

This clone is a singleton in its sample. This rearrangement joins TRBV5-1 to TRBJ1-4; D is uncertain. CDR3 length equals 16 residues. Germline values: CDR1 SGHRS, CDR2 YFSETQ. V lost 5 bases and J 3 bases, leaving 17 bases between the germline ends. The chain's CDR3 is CASSPGGRVANEKLFF. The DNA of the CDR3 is TGCGCCAGCAGTCCGGGCGGGCGGGTGGCTAATGAAAAACTGTTTTTT. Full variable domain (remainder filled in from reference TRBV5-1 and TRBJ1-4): KAGVTQTPRYLIKTRGQQVTLSCSPISGHRSVSWYQQTPGQGLQFLFEYFSETQRNKGNFPGRFSGRQFSNSRSEMNVSTLELGDSALYLCASSPGGRVANEKLFFGSGTQLSVL.

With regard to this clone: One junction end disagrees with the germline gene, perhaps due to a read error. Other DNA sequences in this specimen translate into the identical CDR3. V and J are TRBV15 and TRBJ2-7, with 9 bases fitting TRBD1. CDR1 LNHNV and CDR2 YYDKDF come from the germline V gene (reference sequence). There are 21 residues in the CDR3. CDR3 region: CATSSFPSSYPGTGLRYEQYF. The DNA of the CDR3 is TGTGCTACCAGCAGTTTCCCGTCATCATACCCCGGGACAGGGTTGCGGTACGAGCAGTACTTC.

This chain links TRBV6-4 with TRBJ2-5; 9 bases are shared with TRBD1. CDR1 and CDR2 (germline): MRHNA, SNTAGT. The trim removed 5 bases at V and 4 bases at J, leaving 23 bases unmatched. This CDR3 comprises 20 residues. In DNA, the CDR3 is TGTGCCAGCAGTAACCTCCGGGACAGGGAAGGGGGGGAGGGCCGAGAGACCCAGTACTTC. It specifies CASSNLRDREGGEGRETQYF.

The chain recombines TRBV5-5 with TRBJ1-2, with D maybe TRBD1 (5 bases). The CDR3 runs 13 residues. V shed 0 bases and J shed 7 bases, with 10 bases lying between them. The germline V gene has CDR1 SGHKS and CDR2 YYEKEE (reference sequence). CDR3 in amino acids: CASSLGSGFGYTF. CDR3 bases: TGTGCCAGCAGCTTGGGTTCAGGGTTTGGCTACACCTTC.

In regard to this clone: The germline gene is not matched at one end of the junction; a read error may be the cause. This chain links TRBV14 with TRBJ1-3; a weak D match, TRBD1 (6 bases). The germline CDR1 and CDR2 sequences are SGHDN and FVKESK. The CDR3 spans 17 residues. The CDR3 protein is CASNQDKTGLKGDTIYF. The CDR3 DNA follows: TGTGCCAGCAACCAAGATAAAACGGGCCTTAAGGGGGACACCATATATTTT. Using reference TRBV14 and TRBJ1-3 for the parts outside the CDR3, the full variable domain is EAGVTQFPSHSVIEKGQTVTLRCDPISGHDNLYWYRRVMGKEIKFLLHFVKESKQDESGMPNNRFLAERTGGTYSTLKVQPAELEDSGVYFCASNQDKTGLKGDTIYFGEGSWLTVV.

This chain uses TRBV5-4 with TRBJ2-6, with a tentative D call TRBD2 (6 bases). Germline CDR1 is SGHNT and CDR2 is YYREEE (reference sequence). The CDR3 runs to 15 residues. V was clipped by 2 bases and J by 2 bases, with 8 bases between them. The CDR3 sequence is CASSFGGAGANVLTF. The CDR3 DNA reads TGTGCCAGCAGCTTCGGGGGTGCTGGGGCCAACGTCCTGACTTTC.

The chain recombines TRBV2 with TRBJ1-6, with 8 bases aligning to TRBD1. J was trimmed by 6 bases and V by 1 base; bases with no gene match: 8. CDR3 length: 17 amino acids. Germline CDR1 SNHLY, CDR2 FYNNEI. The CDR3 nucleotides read TGTGCCAGCAGTGAAGGAGGGACAGGTGTCGTTAATTCACCCCTCCACTTT. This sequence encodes CASSEGGTGVVNSPLHF.

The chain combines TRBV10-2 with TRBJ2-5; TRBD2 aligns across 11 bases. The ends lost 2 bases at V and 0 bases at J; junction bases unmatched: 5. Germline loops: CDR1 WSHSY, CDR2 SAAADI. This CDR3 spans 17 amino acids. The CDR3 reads CASSEGTSGLYQETQYF. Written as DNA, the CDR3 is TGCGCCAGCAGTGAGGGGACTAGCGGTTTGTACCAAGAGACCCAGTACTTC.

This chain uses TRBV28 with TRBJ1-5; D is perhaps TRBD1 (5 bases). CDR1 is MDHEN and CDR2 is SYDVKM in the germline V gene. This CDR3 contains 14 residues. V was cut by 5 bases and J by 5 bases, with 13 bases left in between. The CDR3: CASSHERGDQPQHF. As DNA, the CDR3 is TGTGCCAGCAGTCACGAACGGGGGGATCAGCCCCAGCATTTT.

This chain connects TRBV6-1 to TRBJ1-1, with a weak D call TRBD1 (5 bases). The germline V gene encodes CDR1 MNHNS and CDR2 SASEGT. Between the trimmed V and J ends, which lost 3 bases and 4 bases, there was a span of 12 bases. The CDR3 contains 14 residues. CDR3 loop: CASSDRAVITEAFF. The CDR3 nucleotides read TGTGCCAGCAGTGACAGGGCGGTGATCACTGAAGCTTTCTTT.

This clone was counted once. CDR3 in amino acids: CASSLQGLLTGELFF. The CDR3 nucleotides read TGTGCCAGCAGTTTACAGGGGCTTTTGACCGGGGAGCTGTTTTTT. The rearrangement links TRBV27 to TRBJ2-2; D possibly corresponds to TRBD1 (6 bases). Germline lookup yields CDR1 MNHEY and CDR2 SMNVEV (reference sequence). CDR3 length equals 15 residues. V lost 2 bases and J lost 5, with 12 bases in between.